This is a list of T cell receptor beta chains from one sample in a study of Graves' ophthalmopathy and Graves' hyperthyroidism. MiXCR was run by TCRdb on the multiplex PCR reads, yielding one entry per CDR3 protein. The table includes almost 400,000 distinct CDR3 sequences, about 16% detected once. Sequencing input: peripheral blood. The origin of the receptors is a woman aged 18-29 years with Graves' ophthalmopathy. The CDR3 runs from the conserved cysteine through the conserved F or W. Each record gives: V gene, clone size, D gene, J gene, CDR3 protein, CDR3 DNA. D genes are given only for firm matches. Only part of the rows carry a size: once, few, many, or a class if the clone is expanded.

TRBV6-2/TRBV6-3	many	-	TRBJ2-3	CASSYSFPRGGRSTDTQYF	TGTGCCAGCAGTTACTCCTTCCCTAGGGGGGGAAGAAGCACAGATACGCAGTATTTT
TRBV19	many	TRBD1	TRBJ1-2	CASNRPGTDGYGYTF	TGTGCCAGTAACCGACCCGGGACAGACGGCTATGGCTACACCTTC
TRBV20-1	many	-	TRBJ1-5	CSARTRNQPQHF	TGCAGTGCTAGGACGCGCAATCAGCCCCAGCATTTT
TRBV7-8	many	-	TRBJ2-7	CASRGAGTHYEQYF	TGTGCCAGCCGGGGGGCCGGGACACACTACGAGCAGTACTTC
TRBV5-1	many	-	TRBJ1-1	CASSLVRQGNTEAFF	TGCGCCAGCAGCTTGGTCCGGCAGGGCAACACTGAAGCTTTCTTT
TRBV30	many	-	TRBJ1-1	CACSGGRLNTEAFF	TGTGCCTGTTCTGGGGGACGGTTGAACACTGAAGCTTTCTTT
TRBV7-2	many	TRBD2	TRBJ2-5	CASSSGLAGAETQYF	TGTGCCAGCAGCTCCGGACTAGCGGGGGCTGAGACCCAGTACTTC
TRBV7-7	many	-	TRBJ1-5	CASSSRTVNQPQHF	TGTGCTAGCAGCTCTCGGACAGTCAATCAGCCCCAGCATTTT
TRBV19	-	TRBD1	TRBJ2-5	CASGATGTGKETQYF	TGTGCCAGTGGGGCCACCGGGACAGGGAAAGAGACCCAGTACTTC
TRBV27	many	TRBD2	TRBJ2-5	CASSLSGPGTSDLRKQETQYF	TGTGCCAGCAGTTTATCCGGCCCCGGGACTAGCGACCTCCGGAAGCAAGAGACCCAGTACTTC
TRBV12-3/TRBV12-4	many	-	TRBJ2-7	CASSPRRRSSYEQYF	TGTGCCAGCAGCCCCCGGCGGCGTAGCTCCTACGAGCAGTACTTC
TRBV4-3	few	-	TRBJ2-2	CASSTRDPTGELLF	TGCGCCAGCAGCACCCGGGACCCTACCGGGGAGCTGCTTTTT
TRBV6-1	many	-	TRBJ1-6	CASSEYANSYNSPLHF	TGCGCCAGCAGTGAATATGCCAACTCCTATAATTCACCCCTCCACTTT
TRBV7-2	few	-	TRBJ2-5	CASSPQIGTETQYF	TGTGCCAGCAGCCCCCAGATCGGGACTGAGACCCAGTACTTC
TRBV30	once	-	TRBJ1-1	CAWSAGYGTEAFF	TGTGCCTGGAGTGCAGGGTACGGAACTGAAGCTTTCTTT
TRBV7-9	-	-	TRBJ2-7	CASSSDTHYEQYF	TGTGCCAGCAGCTCCGACACCCACTACGAGCAGTACTTC
TRBV19	many	TRBD1	TRBJ1-5	CASTFRGTGYSNQPQHF	TGTGCCAGTACTTTTCGAGGGACAGGGTATAGCAATCAGCCCCAGCATTTT
TRBV5-1	many	-	TRBJ2-4	CASREINQQNIQYF	TGCGCCAGCCGCGAAATAAACCAGCAAAACATTCAGTACTTC
TRBV7-6	many	TRBD2	TRBJ2-7	CASSLAGLAGAHEQYF	TGTGCCAGCAGCTTAGCAGGACTAGCGGGGGCTCACGAGCAGTACTTC
TRBV9	many	-	TRBJ2-2	CASSAPAGAGGELFF	TGTGCCAGCAGCGCGCCCGCGGGGGCGGGCGGGGAGCTGTTTTTT
TRBV7-9	-	TRBD2	TRBJ2-4	CASSFTSGVFKNIQYF	TGTGCCAGCAGCTTCACTAGCGGGGTATTCAAAAACATTCAGTACTTC
TRBV2	-	-	TRBJ1-5	CASSVRDNQPQHF	TGTGCCAGCAGTGTCAGGGATAATCAGCCCCAGCATTTT
TRBV7-2	many	-	TRBJ2-7	CASSLNPDSRTYYEQYF	TGTGCCAGCAGCTTAAACCCGGACAGCCGTACATACTACGAGCAGTACTTC
TRBV7-6	few	TRBD2	TRBJ2-7	CASSSYQGLAAYEQYF	TGTGCCAGCAGTTCATACCAGGGACTAGCGGCCTACGAGCAGTACTTC
TRBV7-2	many	-	TRBJ1-1	CASSLAGPRNTEAFF	TGTGCCAGCAGCTTAGCAGGACCCAGGAACACTGAAGCTTTCTTT
TRBV28	many	-	TRBJ2-7	CASSRRTGGGYEQYF	TGTGCCAGCAGTCGTCGGACAGGCGGGGGCTACGAGCAGTACTTC
TRBV27	many	-	TRBJ1-1	CASSWGTEAFF	TGTGCCAGCTCTTGGGGAACTGAAGCTTTCTTT
TRBV7-2	-	TRBD2	TRBJ2-5	CASSSSGLAGQETQYF	TGTGCCAGCAGCTCCTCGGGACTAGCGGGACAAGAGACCCAGTACTTC
TRBV30	-	-	TRBJ2-2	CAWSLGTPGPGELFF	TGTGCCTGGAGTCTTGGGACCCCGGGCCCCGGGGAGCTGTTTTTT
TRBV7-9	-	-	TRBJ2-5	CASSLVLTVQETQYF	TGTGCCAGCAGCTTAGTGCTGACGGTCCAAGAGACCCAGTACTTC
TRBV7-2	many	-	TRBJ1-3	CASSLSSTGNTIYF	TGTGCCAGCAGCTTATCTTCTACGGGAAACACCATATATTTT
TRBV6-1	many	TRBD1	TRBJ2-2	CASSESGQGNTGELFF	TGTGCCAGCAGTGAATCGGGACAGGGGAACACCGGGGAGCTGTTTTTT
TRBV6-2/TRBV6-3	many	TRBD2	TRBJ2-3	CASSNPTSGRPQSTQYF	TGTGCCAGCAGCAACCCCACTAGCGGGAGGCCCCAAAGTACGCAGTATTTT
TRBV12-3/TRBV12-4	-	-	TRBJ2-5	CASSLSGDAPQYF	TGTGCCAGCAGTCTATCAGGGGACGCGCCCCAGTACTTC
TRBV4-2	-	-	TRBJ2-4	CASSQGVLAESVNIQYF	TGTGCCAGCAGCCAAGGGGTCCTAGCCGAGTCGGTGAACATTCAGTACTTC
TRBV30	many	-	TRBJ2-2	CAWSVPGGQGELFF	TGTGCCTGGAGTGTTCCCGGGGGGCAGGGGGAGCTGTTTTTT
TRBV7-3	many	-	TRBJ1-1	CASSPSGRGVSSEAFF	TGTGCCAGCAGCCCTTCTGGCAGGGGAGTTTCTTCTGAAGCTTTCTTT
TRBV11-1	many	TRBD1	TRBJ2-2	CASSPLGTGGTGELFF	TGTGCCAGCAGCCCCTTGGGGACAGGGGGCACCGGGGAGCTGTTTTTT
TRBV12-3/TRBV12-4	many	-	TRBJ2-2	CASSSRDGDTGELFF	TGTGCCAGCAGTAGCCGGGACGGTGACACCGGGGAGCTGTTTTTT
TRBV10-3	many	-	TRBJ2-4	CAIGPGLSKNIQYF	TGTGCCATCGGACCGGGGCTTTCCAAAAACATTCAGTACTTC
TRBV11-2	many	TRBD1	TRBJ2-7	CASSLGRGQGLEQYF	TGTGCCAGCAGCTTAGGGAGGGGACAGGGTCTCGAGCAGTACTTC
TRBV7-8	many	TRBD2	TRBJ2-5	CASSQEGGRPGETQYF	TGTGCCAGCAGCCAGGAGGGCGGGAGGCCGGGGGAGACCCAGTACTTC
TRBV5-1	many	TRBD2	TRBJ2-7	CASSSTSGNHEQYF	TGCGCCAGCAGTTCGACTAGCGGGAACCACGAGCAGTACTTC
TRBV20-1	few	TRBD1	TRBJ1-5	CSASPGQTQISPQHF	TGCAGTGCTTCCCCGGGACAGACCCAAATCAGCCCCCAGCATTTT
TRBV13	-	TRBD2	TRBJ2-5	CASSPNWGGQETQYF	TGTGCCAGCAGCCCGAACTGGGGGGGCCAAGAGACCCAGTACTTC
TRBV15	many	-	TRBJ2-5	CATSRDWQGQETQYF	TGTGCCACCAGCAGAGATTGGCAGGGCCAAGAGACCCAGTACTTC
TRBV11-3	many	TRBD1	TRBJ1-3	CASSPELPSTGTPGNTIYF	TGTGCCAGCAGCCCAGAACTACCGTCGACAGGGACACCTGGAAACACCATATATTTT
TRBV6-5	many	-	TRBJ1-1	CASSYKPGGNEAFF	TGTGCCAGCAGTTACAAACCCGGGGGAAATGAAGCTTTCTTT
TRBV6-2/TRBV6-3	many	TRBD2	TRBJ2-5	CASRRLARETQYF	TGTGCCAGCAGGAGACTAGCAAGAGAGACCCAGTACTTC
TRBV28	many	-	TRBJ1-1	CASSTNTEAFF	TGTGCCAGCAGTACGAACACTGAAGCTTTCTTT
TRBV7-2	many	-	TRBJ1-6	CASSSDGLGNSPLHF	TGTGCCAGCTCCTCCGACGGGCTTGGGAATTCACCCCTCCACTTT
TRBV11-2	many	TRBD1	TRBJ2-2	CASRHLQGPTGELFF	TGTGCCAGCAGACATCTACAGGGGCCCACCGGGGAGCTGTTTTTT
TRBV30	many	TRBD1	TRBJ1-1	CATDRRGTEAFF	TGTGCGACGGACAGGAGGGGCACTGAAGCTTTCTTT
TRBV4-2	many	-	TRBJ2-6	CASSQGPPAGANVLTF	TGTGCCAGCAGCCAAGGACCCCCCGCTGGGGCCAACGTCCTGACTTTC
TRBV6-1	many	-	TRBJ1-1	CASSEAYTLAFF	TGTGCCAGCAGTGAAGCTTACACATTGGCTTTCTTT
TRBV6-1	many	TRBD1	TRBJ1-1	CASSAPRQGARPEAFF	TGTGCCAGCAGTGCCCCTCGACAGGGAGCTCGGCCTGAAGCTTTCTTT
TRBV19	many	-	TRBJ2-7	CASSEGRNFYEQYF	TGTGCCAGTAGTGAGGGACGGAACTTCTACGAGCAGTACTTC
TRBV5-1	many	TRBD1	TRBJ2-7	CASSYGQGAKGREQYF	TGCGCCAGCAGCTACGGACAGGGGGCGAAAGGTCGAGAGCAGTACTTC
TRBV5-1	many	TRBD1	TRBJ1-5	CASSPTGLSNQPQHF	TGCGCCAGCAGCCCGACAGGGTTGAGCAATCAGCCCCAGCATTTT
TRBV3-1	-	-	TRBJ2-2	CASSQEPNSGELFF	TGTGCCAGCAGCCAAGAGCCTAACTCGGGGGAGCTGTTTTTT